This TCR beta chain was sequenced in a study of blood T cells in healthy people across ages. Overall study results and limits: A greater number of naive CD4+ cells and higher diversity distinguished long-lived donors from aged donors. Age showed a roughly linear inverse relationship with TCR beta diversity per million T cells. CMV status of donors was not determined, possibly confounding expanded clonotype changes.

This clonotype was observed a handful of times. Its matching antigen is unknown. A sample-barcoded 5' primer and a J-beta primer mix were used in a second PCR of about 7 to 11 cycles. Each CDR3 protein is one row after TCRdb ran MiXCR on the 5' RACE reads. The table shows about 1.4 million distinct CDR3 sequences, with approximately 59% occurring only once. CDR1 and CDR2 (germline): DFQATT, SNEGSKA (reference sequence). The V gene end was trimmed by 6 bases and the J gene end by 6 bases; junction bases not matched to a gene: 6. The CDR3 extends over 13 amino acids. The clonotype comes from a man aged 18 to 29 in good health. Sequencing was done on a sample of blood. The chain has TRBV20-1 and TRBJ2-1; 9 nucleotides agree with TRBD2. CDR3 protein: CSAHPSGVNEQFF. The CDR3 DNA follows: TGCAGTGCCCACCCTAGCGGGGTCAATGAGCAGTTCTTC.